The 16 T cell receptor beta chains below come from one sample, sequenced in a study of T cells in Graves' hyperthyroidism and ophthalmopathy. Amplification targeted TCR beta CDR3 regions from RNA transcripts. HTBI primers were the set used in a first-round RT-PCR of the TCR CDR3. TCRdb passed the multiplex PCR reads through MiXCR, listing each CDR3 protein once. The sample lists around 100,000 distinct CDR3 sequences; roughly 50% were seen once. The sample taken for sequencing was blood. Receptors originate from a middle-aged man with Graves' hyperthyroidism.

This clonotype has at least ten counts. V is TRBV29-1 and J is TRBJ1-1; unclear D gene. V lost 7 bases to trimming and J lost 1 base, with 4 bases between them. The length of the CDR3 is 10 residues. CDR1 is SQVTM and CDR2 is ANQGSEA in the germline V gene. CDR3 residues: CSASNTEAFF. Here the CDR3 DNA reads TGCAGCGCCTCGAACACTGAAGCTTTCTTT.

This clonotype was counted a few times. V and J are TRBV5-1 and TRBJ2-1, with 7 bases matching TRBD2. Germline V gene lookup returns CDR1 SGHRS and CDR2 YFSETQ. Trimming cost V 8 bases and J 6 bases; bases outside gene matches: 17. This CDR3 is built from 16 residues. CDR3 region: CASTPRGGGTGNEQFF. In DNA form, the CDR3 reads TGCGCCAGTACCCCTCGTGGGGGGGGGACGGGCAATGAGCAGTTCTTC.

There are many counts of this clonotype. The gene calls are TRBV5-5 and TRBJ2-7; no clear D. The germline CDR1 and CDR2 sequences are SGHKS and YYEKEE (reference sequence). This CDR3 contains 13 residues. Trimming shortened V by 0 bases and J by 3 bases, and 7 bases separated the two germline ends. CDR3 sequence (DNA): TGTGCCAGCAGCTTGGACGCATTCTACGAGCAGTACTTC. Its protein product is CASSLDAFYEQYF.

The V and J genes are TRBV6-2 or TRBV6-3 and TRBJ1-2, with unresolved D. Germline V gene data show CDR1 as MNHEY and CDR2 as SVGEGT. Trimming took off 8 bases at V and 0 bases at J, with 10 bases between the two ends. This CDR3 has 13 amino acids. CDR3 in DNA: TGTGCCAGCGGCCAGGATTCTAACTATGGCTACACCTTC. Translated, it gives CASGQDSNYGYTF.

This clonotype has only one observation. The chain uses TRBV10-3 and TRBJ2-1; TRBD1 is a possible D gene (6 bases). The CDR3 runs to 13 residues. With 8 bases removed from V and 12 bases from J, the gap between germline ends came to 20 bases. In germline, CDR1 is ENHRY, CDR2 SYGVKD. CDR3 sequence (DNA): TGTGCCATCGATATAACCCGGGACATAGGGCAGTTCTTC. Amino acid sequence: CAIDITRDIGQFF.

This chain joins TRBV9 and TRBJ2-7; TRBD1 or TRBD2 may be the D gene (5 bases each). Trimming stripped 4 bases from V and 6 bases from J, with 14 bases between. This CDR3 comprises 13 residues. From germline, CDR1 is SGDLS and CDR2 YYNGEE. CDR3 coding DNA: TGTGCCAGCAGCCCAGGCGCTGGGACCGAGCAGTACTTC. Protein: CASSPGAGTEQYF.

This clonotype was counted at least ten times. The chain's CDR3 is CASKWRREDGELFF. The CDR3 region has the DNA TGTGCCAGCAAATGGAGGAGGGAAGACGGGGAGCTGTTTTTT. The chain has TRBV2 and TRBJ2-2, with TRBD2 as a possible D gene (6 bases). There are 14 residues in the CDR3. Trimming removed 7 bases at V and 7 bases at J, with 16 bases between. CDR1 is SNHLY, CDR2 FYNNEI, per germline.

Many counts were recorded for this clonotype. The CDR3, as DNA: TGCAGCGCCTGGGGAGGGACTAGCGGAAAGTACGAGCAGTACTTC. Its protein is CSAWGGTSGKYEQYF. This chain joins TRBV29-1 and TRBJ2-7; TRBD2 matches at 11 bases. Germline trimming cut 7 bases from V and 4 bases from J; bases unmatched to any gene: 12. In germline, CDR1 is SQVTM, CDR2 ANQGSEA. The CDR3 runs 15 residues.

The rearrangement links TRBV20-1 to TRBJ1-2; no clear D gene. The germline V gene has CDR1 DFQATT and CDR2 SNEGSKA (reference sequence). The CDR3 spans 13 residues. The V end was cut by 4 bases, the J end by 2 bases, with 11 bases between. In nucleotides, the CDR3 is TGCAGTGCTATAGAGGGAATGAACTATGGCTACACCTTC. Encoded protein: CSAIEGMNYGYTF.

V is TRBV2 and J is TRBJ1-3; maybe TRBD1 (5 bases). V lost 6 bases and J lost 5, with 20 bases in between. From germline, CDR1 is SNHLY and CDR2 FYNNEI. This CDR3 is 16 amino acids long. The CDR3: CASSGFGTRARNTIYF. CDR3 sequence (DNA): TGTGCCAGCAGCGGTTTCGGGACGAGGGCGAGAAACACCATATATTTT. Together with reference TRBV2 and TRBJ1-3, the CDR3 gives the full variable domain: EPEVTQTPSHQVTQMGQEVILRCVPISNHLYFYWYRQILGQKVEFLVSFYNNEISEKSEIFDDQFSVERPDGSNFTLKIRSTKLEDSAMYFCASSGFGTRARNTIYFGEGSWLTVV.

This clonotype was seen repeatedly, ten times or more. The V call is TRBV5-1, the J call TRBJ1-4, with D uncertain. Germline-derived CDR1 and CDR2 are SGHRS and YFSETQ. Trimming removed 4 bases from V and 8 bases from J, with 21 bases in between. The CDR3 is 16 amino acids. CDR3 in amino acids: CASSGNAGLLGEKLFF. The CDR3 DNA reads as TGCGCCAGCAGCGGAAACGCCGGGCTCCTCGGGGAAAAACTGTTTTTT.

This clonotype was detected ten times or more. The V call is TRBV27, the J call TRBJ2-7, with D perhaps TRBD2 (6 bases). V lost 6 bases and J lost 3, with 15 bases in between. Germline loops: CDR1 MNHEY, CDR2 SMNVEV (reference sequence). The CDR3 covers 14 residues. CDR3 protein: CASRRGRSDYEQYF. The CDR3 coding sequence is TGTGCCAGCAGGCGGGGACGCTCAGACTACGAGCAGTACTTC.

Comment on this clonotype: No conserved phenylalanine or tryptophan ends this CDR3, so it is likely a read error. The chain joins TRBV7-9 to TRBJ2-6; D is perhaps TRBD1 (6 bases). Germline V gives CDR1 SEHNR, CDR2 FQNEAQ (reference sequence). The CDR3 has 18 amino acids. Trimming pared 8 bases from V and 0 bases from J, leaving 20 bases between. CDR3: CASCTWTARTSGANVLTI. The CDR3 nucleotides are TGTGCCAGCTGCACCTGGACAGCTAGAACCTCTGGGGCCAACGTCCTGACTATC.

The table lists this clonotype with many counts. The V and J genes are TRBV19 and TRBJ2-7; D tentatively fits TRBD1 or TRBD2 (6 bases each). V dropped 4 bases and J dropped 0 bases, with 10 bases sitting between them. CDR1 and CDR2 (germline): LNHDA, SQIVND (reference sequence). There are 14 residues in the CDR3. In nucleotides, the CDR3 is TGTGCCAGTAGTAACGGGGGCCGCTCCTACGAGCAGTACTTC. Protein: CASSNGGRSYEQYF.

The V call is TRBV25-1, the J call TRBJ2-1, with TRBD2 matching 7 bases. The CDR3 consists of 14 residues. The J segment lost 6 bases and the V segment lost 3 bases, leaving 5 bases of the junction unmatched. The V gene's germline CDR1 is MGHDK and CDR2 SYGVNS. In DNA form, the CDR3 reads TGTGCCAGCAGTGATATTCGGACTAGCAATGAGCAGTTCTTC. Translating gives CASSDIRTSNEQFF.

This clonotype was found a few times. The V and J genes are TRBV18 and TRBJ1-6; D might be TRBD1 (5 bases). This CDR3 region has 16 residues. The germline gives CDR1 KGHSH, CDR2 LQKENI. V gave up 3 bases and J gave up 9 bases, with 18 bases separating them. CDR3 nucleotides: TGTGCCAGCTCACCTGTACTACTTAGTGGGGGTTCACCCCTCCACTTT. Its translation: CASSPVLLSGGSPLHF. Combining the CDR3 with reference TRBV18 and TRBJ1-6 gives the whole variable domain NAGVMQNPRHLVRRRGQEARLRCSPMKGHSHVYWYRQLPEEGLKFMVYLQKENIIDESGMPKERFSAEFPKEGPSILRIQQVVRGDSAAYFCASSPVLLSGGSPLHFGNGTRLTVT.